Listed below are T cell receptor beta chains from one sample, sequenced in a study of regulatory T cells in long-lasting Graves disease. TCRdb itself ran the multiplex PCR reads through MiXCR, one entry per CDR3 protein. Of about 310,000 distinct CDR3 sequences in the sample, 15% to 20% are singletons; the top ten hold about 40%. The sample consisted of peripheral blood mononuclear cells (PBMCs), taken at new diagnosis, from a patient treated with antithyroid drugs. Every receptor here comes from a female donor with Graves disease. CDR3s include the opening cysteine and the closing phenylalanine or tryptophan. A D gene is named only where the DNA matches it firmly. Rows may omit the clone size; those that give it use once, few, many or a size class.

13	TRBJ2-7	-	TRBV6-2/TRBV6-3	many	CASSEAWGVEQYF	TGTGCCAGCAGTGAAGCTTGGGGGGTAGAGCAGTACTTC
17	TRBJ2-4	TRBD2	TRBV11-2	many	CASSLGGSSGMKNIQYF	TGTGCCAGCAGCTTGGGGGGGTCTAGCGGGATGAAAAACATTCAGTACTTC
15	TRBJ2-7	-	TRBV3-1	-	CASSPSVGRVGEQYF	TGTGCCAGCAGCCCCTCGGTAGGCAGGGTCGGGGAGCAGTACTTC
14	TRBJ2-5	TRBD2	TRBV11-2	-	CASIQTSGSGTQYF	TGTGCCAGCATCCAGACTAGCGGTTCAGGGACCCAGTACTTC
16	TRBJ1-1	-	TRBV5-1	-	CASSSKIPGLHTEAFF	TGCGCCAGCAGCTCGAAAATCCCAGGGCTACACACTGAAGCTTTCTTT
18	TRBJ2-1	TRBD2	TRBV6-2/TRBV6-3	many	CASSEYGPGGSSGNEQFF	TGTGCCAGCAGTGAATATGGTCCTGGCGGGAGTAGCGGCAATGAGCAGTTCTTC
14	TRBJ1-2	-	TRBV7-3	-	CASSLTSGNYGYTF	TGTGCCAGCAGCTTAACTTCCGGTAACTATGGCTACACCTTC
13	TRBJ2-7	-	TRBV27	-	CASSSQIVHEQYF	TGTGCCAGCAGTTCCCAAATCGTCCACGAGCAGTACTTC
13	TRBJ2-1	-	TRBV6-5	-	CASSYPPPAGQFF	TGTGCCAGCAGTTACCCCCCTCCGGCCGGGCAGTTCTTC
15	TRBJ2-1	TRBD2	TRBV6-2/TRBV6-3	-	CASSNPGLAGNEQFF	TGTGCCAGCAGTAACCCGGGACTAGCGGGAAATGAGCAGTTCTTC
13	TRBJ1-4	-	TRBV30	many	CAWSGIPQEKLFF	TGTGCCTGGAGTGGGATCCCTCAGGAAAAACTGTTTTTT
14	TRBJ1-2	-	TRBV5-6	-	CASSLNSPNYGYTF	TGTGCCAGCAGCTTAAACAGCCCTAACTATGGCTACACCTTC
14	TRBJ1-5	-	TRBV6-1	-	CASSDGRGRQPQHF	TGTGCCAGCAGTGATGGCCGGGGGCGGCAGCCCCAGCATTTT
14	TRBJ1-5	-	TRBV24-1	many	CATSAWTANQPQHF	TGTGCCACCAGTGCGTGGACGGCGAATCAGCCCCAGCATTTT
16	TRBJ2-3	-	TRBV20-1	many	CSARGSTARQADTQYF	TGCAGTGCTAGAGGCTCAACGGCGAGGCAAGCAGATACGCAGTATTTT
15	TRBJ1-2	-	TRBV3-1	few	CASSQRLIQGNGYTF	TGTGCCAGCAGCCAAAGGTTAATCCAGGGGAATGGCTACACCTTC
17	TRBJ1-5	-	TRBV20-1	-	CSARKGQVGGSNQPQHF	TGCAGTGCTAGAAAGGGGCAGGTTGGGGGTAGCAATCAGCCCCAGCATTTT